A single sample gave rise to the 18 T cell receptor beta chains below, sequenced in a study of cytomegalovirus exposure and HLA in healthy donors. Primers for the PCR totalled 60 Vbeta and 13 Jbeta. The protocol was immunoSEQ multiplex PCR, while the TCRdb copy is restricted to in-frame clones and leaves out a portion. In the table there are 100,000 to 150,000 clones, 85% to 90% of which are singletons. Sequences were obtained from PBMCs. The receptor set was obtained from a woman aged 25 to 39 in good health and CMV-seronegative.

In its sample, this clone was seen a few times. The genes are TRBV4-3 and TRBJ1-3, with D tentatively TRBD1 (5 bases). Trimming pared 0 bases from V and 4 bases from J, leaving 13 bases between. CDR1 is LGHNA, CDR2 YSLEER, per germline. The CDR3 runs to 16 residues. The CDR3 reads CASSQEPDSWGNTIYF. CDR3 bases: TGCGCCAGCAGCCAAGAACCAGACAGTTGGGGAAACACCATATATTTT.

The chain combines TRBV5-6 with TRBJ1-6, with 10 bases aligning to TRBD1. The CDR3 runs 14 residues. The J segment lost 14 bases and the V segment lost 0 bases, leaving 5 bases of the junction unmatched. CDR1 and CDR2 (germline): SGHDT, YYEEEE. CDR3 DNA: TGTGCCAGCAGCTTGGAGGGACAGGGGAGGGCCCTCCACTTT. The encoded protein is CASSLEGQGRALHF. Drawing the rest from reference TRBV5-6 and TRBJ1-6, the complete variable domain is DAGVTQSPTHLIKTRGQQVTLRCSPKSGHDTVSWYQQALGQGPQFIFQYYEEEERQRGNFPDRFSGHQFPNYSSELNVNALLLGDSALYLCASSLEGQGRALHFGNGTRLTVT.

This clone was observed once. The rearrangement joins TRBV7-2 to TRBJ2-3; 7 bases match TRBD2. The germline CDR1 and CDR2 sequences are SGHTA and FQGNSA. This CDR3 is 17 amino acids long. The junction had 18 bases not matched to a gene; V was cut back by 1 base and J by 11 bases. The CDR3 loop is CASSLVVGAGRLMGQYF. CDR3 nucleotides: TGTGCCAGCAGCTTAGTTGTAGGAGCGGGGCGGCTGATGGGGCAGTATTTT. Drawing the rest from reference TRBV7-2 and TRBJ2-3, the complete variable domain is GAGVSQSPSNKVTEKGKDVELRCDPISGHTALYWYRQSLGQGLEFLIYFQGNSAPDKSGLPSDRFSAERTGGSVSTLTIQRTQQEDSAVYLCASSLVVGAGRLMGQYFGPGTRLTVL.

The chain employs TRBV5-5 and TRBJ2-7; 13 nucleotides align to TRBD2. Germline values: CDR1 SGHKS, CDR2 YYEKEE (reference sequence). The CDR3 is made up of 17 amino acids. Trimming at V came to 2 bases and at J to 4 bases, leaving 9 bases not matched to a gene. The CDR3: CASSFRGTSGIQYEQYF. The DNA for the CDR3 is TGTGCCAGCAGCTTTAGGGGGACTAGCGGGATTCAATACGAGCAGTACTTC.

J is TRBJ1-5 and V is TRBV5-6; D not resolved. The V end lost 5 bases, the J end lost 5 bases, and 8 bases lay between the germline ends. The CDR3 loop spans 12 amino acids. CDR1 is SGHDT, CDR2 YYEEEE, per germline. CDR3 sequence: CASSTGDQPQHF. The CDR3 bases are TGTGCCAGCAGTACTGGAGATCAGCCCCAGCATTTT.

The CDR3 DNA reads TGTGCCAGCAGCCCGGCGGGGAACTATAATTCACCCCTCCACTTT. Translated: CASSPAGNYNSPLHF. The chain couples TRBV7-2 to TRBJ1-6; D gene unclear. CDR3 length equals 15 residues. The germline V gene encodes CDR1 SGHTA and CDR2 FQGNSA. V was pared by 5 bases and J by 3 bases, with 11 bases between.

The chain couples TRBV5-5 to TRBJ2-3, with a tentative D call TRBD1 (6 bases). V was clipped by 0 bases and J by 0 bases, with 8 bases between them. CDR3 length: 15 amino acids. The V gene's germline CDR1 is SGHKS and CDR2 YYEKEE (reference sequence). CDR3 sequence reads: CASSLGQASTDTQYF. The CDR3 nucleotides read TGTGCCAGCAGCTTGGGACAGGCTAGCACAGATACGCAGTATTTT.

V gene TRBV28 combines with J gene TRBJ2-7, with D possibly TRBD1 on 5 matching bases. V lost 2 bases to trimming and J lost 4 bases, with 12 bases between them. This CDR3 contains 14 residues. Germline CDR1 MDHEN, CDR2 SYDVKM. The CDR3 protein is CASSLAGQGYEQYF. CDR3 DNA: TGTGCCAGCAGTTTAGCAGGGCAGGGTTACGAGCAGTACTTC. The full variable domain, with the rest looked up from reference TRBV28 and TRBJ2-7, is DVKVTQSSRYLVKRTGEKVFLECVQDMDHENMFWYRQDPGLGLRLIYFSYDVKMKEKGDIPEGYSVSREKKERFSLILESASTNQTSMYLCASSLAGQGYEQYFGPGTRLTVT.

In regard to this clone: One end of the junction does not line up with germline, which may come from a read error. V is TRBV11-2 and J is TRBJ2-1; 13 bases are a match to TRBD2. Germline values: CDR1 SGHAT, CDR2 FQNNGV. The CDR3 runs 15 residues. CDR3 bases: TGTGCCAGCAACTTACCGGGACTAGCGGGAAATGAGCAGTTCTTC. Translated, it gives CASNLPGLAGNEQFF. Full variable domain (outside the CDR3, taken from reference TRBV11-2 and TRBJ2-1): EAGVAQSPRYKIIEKRQSVAFWCNPISGHATLYWYQQILGQGPKLLIQFQNNGVVDDSQLPKDRFSAERLKGVDSTLKIQPAKLEDSAVYLCASNLPGLAGNEQFFGPGTRLTVL.

This sequence joins TRBV7-2 and TRBJ2-4; 7 nucleotides align to TRBD1. Losses at the gene ends were 5 bases for V and 6 bases for J; bases not matched to a gene: 1. Germline assignment: CDR1 SGHTA and CDR2 FQGNSA. This CDR3 region has 12 residues. The CDR3 coding sequence is TGTGCCAGCAGCAACAGGGGAAACATTCAGTACTTC. This sequence encodes CASSNRGNIQYF.

The V call is TRBV7-3, the J call TRBJ2-1; 10 positions match TRBD2. Per germline, CDR1 SGHTA and CDR2 FQGTGA. After removal of 0 bases from V and 8 bases from J, the junction contained 10 bases not matched to a gene. The CDR3 sequence is 17 residues long. CDR3 nucleotides: TGTGCCAGCAGCTTAACGGGGAGCGGGAGGGCCGGGTATGAGCAGTTCTTC. It encodes CASSLTGSGRAGYEQFF.

The chain combines TRBV2 with TRBJ2-1, with TRBD2 matching over 11 bases. The CDR3 length is 14 residues. Germline lookup yields CDR1 SNHLY and CDR2 FYNNEI. The trim removed 6 bases at V and 8 bases at J, leaving 6 bases unmatched. The CDR3 nucleotides are TGTGCCAGCAGGACTAGCGGGATGGGGGATGAGCAGTTCTTC. It specifies CASRTSGMGDEQFF. Full variable domain (remainder filled in from reference TRBV2 and TRBJ2-1): EPEVTQTPSHQVTQMGQEVILRCVPISNHLYFYWYRQILGQKVEFLVSFYNNEISEKSEIFDDQFSVERPDGSNFTLKIRSTKLEDSAMYFCASRTSGMGDEQFFGPGTRLTVL.

This chain links TRBV5-1 with TRBJ2-1; TRBD2 agrees at 15 bases. Germline V lookup: CDR1 SGHRS, CDR2 YFSETQ. J lost 6 bases, V lost 1 base, and 5 bases had no gene match. This CDR3 has 17 residues. CDR3 loop: CASSLWGTSGRFNEQFF. In DNA form, the CDR3 reads TGCGCCAGCAGCTTGTGGGGGACTAGCGGGAGGTTCAATGAGCAGTTCTTC.

The V call is TRBV18, the J call TRBJ2-5, with 8 nucleotides matching TRBD1. CDR1 is KGHSH and CDR2 is LQKENI in the germline V gene. The CDR3 runs to 13 residues. After removal of 3 bases from V and 5 bases from J, the junction contained 2 bases not matched to a gene. The CDR3 DNA reads as TGTGCCAGCTCACCGGGACAGGCGGAGACCCAGTACTTC. Translating it yields CASSPGQAETQYF.

The J gene is TRBJ2-5, the V gene TRBV7-2, with 8 bases matching TRBD1. The germline V gene encodes CDR1 SGHTA and CDR2 FQGNSA. The CDR3 length is 14 residues. Losses at the gene ends were 5 bases for V and 5 bases for J; bases not matched to a gene: 7. The DNA for the CDR3 is TGTGCCAGCAGCGCTCGGACAGGGTGGGAGACCCAGTACTTC. It specifies CASSARTGWETQYF.

The rearrangement links TRBV28 to TRBJ2-5; perhaps TRBD1 as D (6 bases). The CDR3 has 12 amino acids. V lost 6 bases and J 7 bases, leaving 12 bases between the germline ends. CDR1 and CDR2 from the germline V gene are MDHEN and SYDVKM. This chain's CDR3 is CASSPTGPTQYF. CDR3 nucleotides: TGTGCCAGCAGCCCCACAGGGCCGACCCAGTACTTC.

This clone was seen a single time. The gene calls are TRBV19 and TRBJ2-5; D unclear. The closer fit of TRBJ2-7 to the DNA end suggests the J call may be wrong. The CDR3 length is 13 residues. From germline, CDR1 is LNHDA and CDR2 SQIVND (reference sequence). For the CDR3, the DNA is TGTGCCAGTAGTATAGAGGGCAGTTACGAGCAGTACTTC. Translating it yields CASSIEGSYEQYF.

The chain has TRBV10-3 and TRBJ1-2, with 10 nucleotides matching TRBD1. Germline CDR1 ENHRY, CDR2 SYGVKD. With V trimmed by 4 bases and J by 3 bases, 5 bases remained unmatched. This CDR3 comprises 15 residues. CDR3: CAISGQGADYYGYTF. For the CDR3, the DNA is TGTGCCATCAGTGGACAGGGGGCGGACTACTATGGCTACACCTTC.